Listed below are T cell receptor beta chains from one sample, sequenced in a study of blood T cells in healthy people across ages. TCRdb used MiXCR to reprocess the 5' RACE reads, holding one entry per CDR3 protein. The sample shows more than 1,400,000 distinct CDR3 sequences, roughly 40% of them seen only once. The sequenced sample was blood. The receptor set was obtained from a woman aged 18-29 years in good health. Both conserved end residues are part of each CDR3. The order of the fields is V gene, J gene, D gene, clone size, CDR3 protein, CDR3 DNA. A D gene is named only where the DNA matches it firmly. Where a row states a size, it is once, few, many or the class of an expanded clone; other rows omit it.

TRBV27,TRBJ2-7,NA,NA,CASSYGGPNEQYF,TGTGCCAGCAGTTATGGAGGGCCCAATGAGCAGTACTTC
TRBV12-3/TRBV12-4,TRBJ2-7,NA,few,CASSLARVNYEQYF,TGTGCCAGCAGTTTAGCCAGGGTTAACTACGAGCAGTACTTC
TRBV6-2/TRBV6-3,TRBJ2-1,TRBD2,NA,CASSYPGTSGRFTYNEQFF,TGTGCCAGCAGTTATCCCGGGACTAGCGGGAGGTTTACCTACAATGAGCAGTTCTTC
TRBV25-1,TRBJ1-2,NA,NA,CASSEHRDLANYGYTF,TGTGCCAGCAGTGAACACCGGGATCTAGCTAACTATGGCTACACCTTC
TRBV12-3/TRBV12-4,TRBJ1-2,NA,few,CASSLAEINYGYTF,TGTGCCAGCAGTTTGGCCGAAATCAACTATGGCTACACCTTC
TRBV12-3/TRBV12-4,TRBJ2-7,NA,few,CASSHRPDLSYEQYF,TGTGCCAGCAGCCACAGACCTGATCTGTCCTACGAGCAGTACTTC
TRBV10-3,TRBJ2-5,TRBD1,NA,CAISDGTGAGETQYF,TGTGCCATCAGTGATGGGACAGGGGCTGGAGAGACCCAGTACTTC
TRBV20-1,TRBJ2-1,TRBD2,few,CSARVLAGPYNEQFF,TGCAGTGCTAGAGTCTTAGCGGGCCCTTACAATGAGCAGTTCTTC
TRBV2,TRBJ2-7,NA,few,CASSDSSGVSYEQYF,TGTGCCAGCAGTGATAGTTCCGGAGTCTCCTACGAGCAGTACTTC
TRBV4-1,TRBJ2-4,NA,NA,CVSSQDRNSGEQYF,TGCGTCAGCAGCCAAGACAGGAACTCTGGAGAGCAGTACTTC
TRBV28,TRBJ1-4,NA,NA,CASTTGSEKLFF,TGTGCCAGCACAACCGGGTCTGAAAAACTGTTTTTT
TRBV30,TRBJ2-7,NA,NA,CAWSGGGSHYEQYF,TGTGCCTGGAGTGGAGGGGGATCCCACTACGAGCAGTACTTC
TRBV10-3,TRBJ1-2,NA,few,CAISESVGYTF,TGTGCCATCAGTGAATCAGTTGGCTACACCTTC
TRBV21-1,TRBJ2-2,NA,few,CASSKGPGTSGSPGELFF,TGTGCCAGCAGCAAAGGCCCCGGTACTAGCGGGAGCCCCGGGGAGCTGTTTTTT
TRBV27,TRBJ2-5,NA,NA,CASSFPLAKTQYF,TGTGCCAGCAGTTTCCCCTTAGCGAAGACCCAGTACTTC
TRBV12-3/TRBV12-4,TRBJ2-6,NA,few,CASSPPPVTVLTF,TGTGCCAGCAGCCCCCCTCCCGTAACCGTCCTGACTTTC
TRBV12-3/TRBV12-4,TRBJ1-2,NA,few,CASSSDPTGSYTF,TGTGCCAGCAGTTCGGACCCAACGGGGAGCTACACCTTC
TRBV12-3/TRBV12-4,TRBJ2-1,TRBD2,NA,CASSLSLAENEQFF,TGTGCCAGCAGTTTGAGTCTAGCGGAAAATGAGCAGTTCTTC
TRBV24-1,TRBJ1-2,NA,NA,CATSDFHRNYGYTF,TGTGCCACCAGTGATTTCCACAGGAACTATGGCTACACCTTC
TRBV5-1,TRBJ2-1,TRBD2,NA,CASSPGLAGGLYNEQFF,TGCGCCAGCAGCCCCGGACTAGCGGGAGGCCTATACAATGAGCAGTTCTTC
TRBV5-1,TRBJ2-7,TRBD2,few,CASSSRGDLAEQYF,TGCGCCAGCAGCTCGCGGGGGGACTTGGCCGAGCAGTACTTC
TRBV28,TRBJ2-1,TRBD2,NA,CASSSPTGGGRNEQFF,TGTGCCAGCAGTTCCCCCACAGGCGGGGGGCGCAATGAGCAGTTCTTC
TRBV28,TRBJ2-5,NA,NA,CASRSRGQPFQETQYF,TGTGCCAGCAGATCGAGAGGACAGCCTTTCCAAGAGACCCAGTACTTC